This T cell receptor (beta chain) was profiled in a study of blood T cell repertoires in COVID-19. On the study more broadly: PBMCs, B-cell-depleted T cells, or T cells provided the cDNA or gDNA that made up the material.

The assay was immunoSEQ multiplex PCR, and TCRdb's table has in-frame clones only and misses some. The sample contains under 25,000 clones, about 85% of which appear only once. V lost 4 bases to trimming and J lost 3 bases; unmatched junction nucleotides: 7. The germline V gene has CDR1 ENHRY and CDR2 SYGVKD. The CDR3 totals 15 residues. The V call is TRBV10-3, the J call TRBJ2-7; 9 nucleotides line up with TRBD1. Sequencing input: peripheral blood. This clonotype was sampled from a human donor with active COVID-19. The donor label of this sample is uncertain. The CDR3 loop is CAISAMDRGDYEQYF. The CDR3 DNA reads TGTGCCATCAGTGCGATGGACAGGGGAGACTACGAGCAGTACTTC.